This entry lists 23 T cell receptor beta chains sequenced from one sample in a study of a mutant IDH1 vaccine in newly diagnosed glioma (dated by TCRdb to the early 2020s). The library was produced with the immunoSEQ multiplex PCR assay. TCRdb carries this immuneACCESS record with in-frame sequences only. Its versions omit some clonotypes, under half of them owing to an unresolved V gene in the studies checked, with the rest unexplained. For this sample there are 20,000 to 30,000 clones; approximately 79% appear just once. The ten largest make up 8% of the sample. The time point label for this specimen denotes: week 11, during vaccination. Each vaccine dose was 300 ug of a 20-mer mutant IDH1 peptide in Montanide, given subcutaneously with topical imiquimod. These receptors have no known antigen. Source: PBMCs, taken from a glioma patient whose treatment included an IDH1 peptide vaccine. Receptors originate from a man aged 40-55 years with glioma.

This clone was picked up a small number of times. The chain has TRBV9 and TRBJ2-3; 8 nucleotides line up with TRBD2. CDR1 and CDR2 (germline): SGDLS, YYNGEE. The CDR3 length is 14 residues. With V trimmed by 4 bases and J by 4 bases, 5 bases remained unmatched. CDR3 amino acids: CASSRTSPPDTQYF. The CDR3 region has the DNA TGTGCCAGCAGCCGGACTAGCCCTCCAGATACGCAGTATTTT.

This clone showed up just a few times. The chain combines TRBV29-1 with TRBJ1-1; D is unresolved. The CDR3 has 12 amino acids. The germline CDR1 and CDR2 sequences are SQVTM and ANQGSEA. Between the trimmed V and J ends, which lost 6 bases and 1 base, there was a span of 9 bases. CDR3 loop: CSVETWNTEAFF. CDR3 sequence (DNA): TGCAGCGTCGAAACATGGAACACTGAAGCTTTCTTT.

The CDR3 sequence: CASSDSQENIQYF. The CDR3 nucleotides read TGTGCCAGCAGTGACTCTCAGGAAAACATTCAGTACTTC. This chain uses TRBV6-4 with TRBJ2-4; D uncertain. From germline, CDR1 is MRHNA and CDR2 SNTAGT. CDR3 length: 13 amino acids. V lost 0 bases, J lost 5 bases, and 5 bases lay in between.

The chain carries TRBV6-5 and TRBJ2-1; the D is unclear. The CDR3 has 13 residues. V was trimmed by 4 bases and J by 4 bases, leaving 8 bases between them. From germline, CDR1 is MNHEY and CDR2 SVGAGI. CDR3 protein: CASSLNIYNEQFF. CDR3 nucleotides: TGTGCCAGCAGTTTAAACATATACAATGAGCAGTTCTTC.

This chain links TRBV2 with TRBJ1-3, with D tentatively TRBD1 (5 bases). Germline values: CDR1 SNHLY, CDR2 FYNNEI. V lost 8 bases and J lost 2, with 22 bases in between. This CDR3 region has 17 residues. This CDR3 is CASFTFGTEGAGNTIYF. The CDR3 bases are TGTGCCAGCTTCACATTCGGGACGGAGGGTGCTGGAAACACCATATATTTT.

CDR3 nucleotide sequence: TGCGCCAGCAGCCGCTTCTGGAGGTCCCAAGAGACCCAGTACTTC. Protein sequence: CASSRFWRSQETQYF. The V and J genes are TRBV4-3 and TRBJ2-5, with D maybe TRBD2 (5 bases). CDR3 length: 15 residues. CDR1 and CDR2 (germline): LGHNA, YSLEER. Trimming took 4 bases from V and 1 from J, leaving 13 bases between them.

This chain uses TRBV7-9 with TRBJ1-3, with D possibly TRBD1 on 6 matching bases. CDR1 and CDR2 (germline): SEHNR, FQNEAQ (reference sequence). V was pared by 7 bases and J by 0 bases, with 19 bases between. The CDR3 contains 17 residues. The CDR3 DNA is TGTGCCAGCAATGGGGGGCGTGGGGAACCCTCTGGAAACACCATATATTTT. Protein product: CASNGGRGEPSGNTIYF.

V and J are TRBV7-9 and TRBJ1-1; D gene uncertain. CDR1 is SEHNR, CDR2 FQNEAQ, per germline (reference sequence). The ends were cut back, 5 bases at V and 0 bases at J, with 10 bases in the middle. The CDR3 extends over 14 amino acids. The DNA of the CDR3 is TGTGCCAGCAGCCGTAGCCAGTTGAACACTGAAGCTTTCTTT. Encoded protein: CASSRSQLNTEAFF.

V gene TRBV9 combines with J gene TRBJ1-1; D is unclear. The CDR3 consists of 15 residues. Trimming pared 3 bases from V and 0 bases from J, leaving 12 bases between. The germline V gene encodes CDR1 SGDLS and CDR2 YYNGEE. CDR3 DNA: TGTGCCAGCAGCGGCATGGGCAGCATGAACACTGAAGCTTTCTTT. Amino acids: CASSGMGSMNTEAFF.

This sequence joins TRBV21-1 and TRBJ2-7; the D call in the table, TRBD1, was not verified against the DNA. TRBV21-1 is shown as a pseudogene. This CDR3 region has 16 residues. CDR3 loop: CASSRRRDRAPREQYF. Here the CDR3 DNA reads TGTGCCAGCAGCAGACGCCGGGACAGGGCCCCCAGGGAGCAGTACTTC.

The V call is TRBV19, the J call TRBJ2-1; D gene uncertain. The CDR3 is 13 amino acids. CDR1 and CDR2 (germline): LNHDA, SQIVND (reference sequence). The V gene lost 1 base and the J gene lost 7 bases, with 8 bases spanning the gap. The CDR3 here is CASSIGTVNEQFF. DNA of the CDR3: TGTGCCAGTAGTATAGGGACGGTGAATGAGCAGTTCTTC.

The chain links TRBV5-1 to TRBJ2-1; TRBD2 is a possible D gene (6 bases). The CDR3 consists of 11 residues. The V end was cut by 3 bases, the J end by 8 bases, with 6 bases between. Per germline, CDR1 SGHRS and CDR2 YFSETQ. CDR3 protein: CASSWRDEQFF. The CDR3, as DNA: TGCGCCAGCAGCTGGAGGGATGAGCAGTTCTTC. Looking up the rest from reference TRBV5-1 and TRBJ2-1 gives the full variable domain: KAGVTQTPRYLIKTRGQQVTLSCSPISGHRSVSWYQQTPGQGLQFLFEYFSETQRNKGNFPGRFSGRQFSNSRSEMNVSTLELGDSALYLCASSWRDEQFFGPGTRLTVL.

The chain carries TRBV19 and TRBJ1-5; D might be TRBD1 (5 bases). This CDR3 spans 15 amino acids. Germline V gene sequence: CDR1 LNHDA, CDR2 SQIVND (reference sequence). V was trimmed by 4 bases and J by 4 bases, leaving 14 bases between them. CDR3 bases: TGTGCCAGTAGTAGCAGGGATACTTATAATCAGCCCCAGCATTTT. Translation gives CASSSRDTYNQPQHF.

V gene TRBV19 combines with J gene TRBJ2-1, with 9 bases that match TRBD2. The CDR3 has 14 residues. V trimming: 6 bases; J trimming: 10 bases; junction bases outside the gene matches: 10. Germline loops: CDR1 LNHDA, CDR2 SQIVND (reference sequence). CDR3 in DNA: TGTGCCAGTAGAGGCGGGAGGGCGGCGAGGGAGCAGTTCTTC. It translates to CASRGGRAAREQFF.

As concerns this clone: The identical CDR3 is also encoded by other nucleotide sequences in the sample. The rearrangement joins TRBV5-1 to TRBJ2-3; D not certain. V gave up 0 bases and J gave up 0 bases, with 5 bases separating them. The germline CDR1 and CDR2 sequences are SGHRS and YFSETQ. This CDR3 is 14 amino acids long. The CDR3 coding sequence is TGCGCCAGCAGCTTGGGAGACAGCACAGATACGCAGTATTTT. Translating it yields CASSLGDSTDTQYF.

CDR3 sequence: CASSLGWTGELFF. CDR3 nucleotide sequence: TGTGCCAGCAGCTTGGGGTGGACCGGGGAGCTGTTTTTT. The rearrangement joins TRBV5-6 to TRBJ2-2; no clear D. The CDR3 covers 13 residues. The germline gives CDR1 SGHDT, CDR2 YYEEEE. The V and J ends lost 0 bases and 5 bases respectively, with 5 bases between them.

Points on this clone: The junction does not match germline at one end; this may be a read error. This rearrangement joins TRBV7-2 to TRBJ2-5, with 7 bases identical to TRBD2. This CDR3 has 14 amino acids. The V gene's germline CDR1 is SGHTA and CDR2 FQGNSA. In nucleotides, the CDR3 is TGTGCCAGCGGCTTCCAGGGAGGGCGAGAGACCCAGTACTTC. It codes for CASGFQGGRETQYF.

The J gene is TRBJ2-1, the V gene TRBV6-1; possible D gene TRBD2, 5 bases. The CDR3 is 15 residues long. The germline V gene encodes CDR1 MNHNS and CDR2 SASEGT. V was trimmed by 1 base and J by 4 bases, leaving 11 bases between them. For the CDR3, the DNA is TGTGCCAGCAGTGAAGGCGGGCACAATTACAATGAGCAGTTCTTC. This translates into CASSEGGHNYNEQFF.

The V call is TRBV4-1, the J call TRBJ2-5; D is unclear. In germline, CDR1 is MGHRA, CDR2 YSYEKL. The CDR3 covers 15 residues. V gave up 4 bases and J gave up 5 bases, with 17 bases separating them. CDR3 nucleotides: TGCGCCAGCAGCCTACGTTCGGAGACAATGGAGACCCAGTACTTC. This encodes CASSLRSETMETQYF.

The CDR3 DNA follows: TGTGCTAGTGGTTGGGGGACCGAGCAGTACTTC. It encodes CASGWGTEQYF. This chain uses TRBV12-5 with TRBJ2-7, with D perhaps given as TRBD1 or TRBD2 (5 bases each). The CDR3 extends over 11 amino acids. V was shortened by 4 bases and J by 6 bases, with 7 bases between the two germline ends. Per the germline V gene, CDR1 is LGHNT and CDR2 is FRNRAP.

The chain recombines TRBV4-1 with TRBJ2-7; the D is unclear. Trimming removed 1 base at V and 3 bases at J, with 7 bases between. CDR1 and CDR2 from the germline V gene are MGHRA and YSYEKL. The CDR3 spans 13 residues. In DNA, the CDR3 is TGCGCCAGCAGCCAAGTTTCGCGCTACGAGCAGTACTTC. Translating it yields CASSQVSRYEQYF.

This chain uses TRBV7-2 with TRBJ2-7, with TRBD1 matching over 7 bases. CDR3 length: 14 residues. Germline CDR1 and CDR2: SGHTA and FQGNSA. The trim removed 0 bases at V and 5 bases at J, leaving 4 bases unmatched. The CDR3 sequence: CASSLAQGTHEQYF. The CDR3, as DNA: TGTGCCAGCAGCTTAGCACAGGGGACCCACGAGCAGTACTTC.

This clone was found once. The chain links TRBV7-9 to TRBJ1-1, with D perhaps TRBD1 (5 bases). With 2 bases removed from V and 7 bases from J, the gap between germline ends came to 17 bases. The CDR3 totals 15 residues. From germline, CDR1 is SEHNR and CDR2 FQNEAQ (reference sequence). Here the CDR3 DNA reads TGTGCCAGCAGCTTAATCTTATCGGGGGAGGATGAAGCTTTCTTT. This translates into CASSLILSGEDEAFF.